These 8 T cell receptor beta chains came from one sample sequenced in a study of Ad26.COV2.S vaccination and SARS-CoV-2 variants. The data were produced by immunoSEQ multiplex PCR, yet TCRdb's version contains in-frame clones alone and is incomplete. The data contain 500,000 or so clones, roughly nine tenths of them singletons. Described treatment: about 20 received Ad26.COV2.S at low or high dose, single or two shots; 5 received placebo; per-sample allocation not given. It was on day 63 after the first vaccine or placebo injection that samples were taken. The source material was peripheral blood, sampled in a trial of Ad26.COV2.S vaccine versus placebo. Source of these receptors: a person aged 18 to 59 who received the Ad26.COV2.S COVID-19 vaccine or a placebo.

The V call is TRBV4-1, the J call TRBJ2-5; D unclear. The V and J ends lost 0 bases and 0 bases respectively, with 14 bases between them. This CDR3 has 17 amino acids. From germline, CDR1 is MGHRA and CDR2 YSYEKL. CDR3: CASSQEEKDHYQETQYF. The CDR3 nucleotides are TGCGCCAGCAGCCAAGAGGAGAAGGATCACTACCAAGAGACCCAGTACTTC.

This clone has a single count. This chain links TRBV9 with TRBJ1-1, with D maybe TRBD1 (5 bases). The V end lost 4 bases, the J end lost 10 bases, and 20 bases lay between the germline ends. Germline CDR1 and CDR2: SGDLS and YYNGEE. This CDR3 has 14 amino acids. CDR3: CASSHNYRGPGAFF. The CDR3 DNA reads TGTGCCAGCAGCCACAACTACCGGGGCCCCGGAGCTTTCTTT.

CDR3 region: CASTLHSSGNTIYF. DNA of the CDR3: TGTGCCAGCACCTTGCATAGCTCTGGAAACACCATATATTTT. J is TRBJ1-3 and V is TRBV6-5; D remains unclear. This CDR3 is built from 14 residues. The V gene lost 7 bases and the J gene lost 0 bases, with 10 bases spanning the gap. The germline V gene encodes CDR1 MNHEY and CDR2 SVGAGI.

V and J are TRBV19 and TRBJ1-2; D not certain. The germline gives CDR1 LNHDA, CDR2 SQIVND (reference sequence). Trimming shortened V by 7 bases and J by 8 bases, and 14 bases separated the two germline ends. The CDR3 has 12 residues. This CDR3 reads CASNPGRWGYTF. CDR3 in DNA: TGTGCCAGTAACCCAGGCAGGTGGGGCTACACCTTC.

The rearrangement uses TRBV7-9 and TRBJ2-5; D is ambiguous. V lost 5 bases and J lost 1, with 11 bases in between. The CDR3 consists of 14 residues. Germline CDR1 reads SEHNR; CDR2 reads FQNEAQ (reference sequence). CDR3 region: CASSQRVFQETQYF. In DNA form, the CDR3 reads TGTGCCAGCAGCCAACGAGTATTCCAAGAGACCCAGTACTTC.

A few counts support this clone. V is TRBV5-6 and J is TRBJ1-1; D gene unclear. The CDR3 extends over 12 amino acids. V was cut by 0 bases and J by 12 bases, with 12 bases left in between. Germline CDR1 and CDR2: SGHDT and YYEEEE. The CDR3 protein is CASSLDLRPPFF. CDR3 sequence (DNA): TGTGCCAGCAGCTTGGACCTCAGACCCCCTTTCTTT.

The chain uses TRBV6-5 and TRBJ2-2, with 7 nucleotides matching TRBD1. CDR3 length equals 14 residues. Germline V gene lookup returns CDR1 MNHEY and CDR2 SVGAGI. V trimming: 6 bases; J trimming: 6 bases; junction bases outside the gene matches: 7. The CDR3 bases are TGTGCCAGCAGACTACAGGGGCGTTCCGGGGAGCTGTTTTTT. Residues: CASRLQGRSGELFF.

The chain recombines TRBV24-1 with TRBJ2-1; the match to TRBD1 covers 7 bases. Germline CDR1 and CDR2: KGHDR and SFDVKD. CDR3 length equals 16 residues. Trimming cost V 2 bases and J 3 bases; bases outside gene matches: 6. DNA for the CDR3: TGTGCCACCAGTGATTCTACAGGGGACCACTACAATGAGCAGTTCTTC. Translating it yields CATSDSTGDHYNEQFF.